The sequence of this TCR beta chain was determined in a study of TIL therapy for anti-PD-1-resistant metastatic lung cancer. Study context: Tumor harvest preceded PD-1/PD-L1 blockade, followed by nivolumab treatment. Median patient age was 54, ranging roughly 35-85 years. Several tumors were EGFR-mutant and two were ALK-rearranged.

The time point here: pre-treatment sample, taken before nivolumab and TIL therapy. This CDR3 comprises 15 residues. Germline V gene data show CDR1 as SGHNT and CDR2 as YYREEE (reference sequence). Unmatched junction bases numbered 4, after V lost 4 bases and J lost 4 bases. Sequencing used immunoSEQ v3. Only in-frame clones appear in the TCRdb table, and some are missing; sequencing was by immunoSEQ multiplex PCR. The table lists tens of thousands of clones, about two thirds of them singletons. The V call is TRBV5-4, the J call TRBJ2-1; 11 positions agree with TRBD2. This TCR was sampled from a person aged 25 to 80 with non-small cell lung cancer. The sample here was blood, taken at baseline. CDR3 DNA sequence: TGTGCCAGCAGCCTGACTAGCGGGGTATACAATGAGCAGTTCTTC. Translating gives CASSLTSGVYNEQFF.